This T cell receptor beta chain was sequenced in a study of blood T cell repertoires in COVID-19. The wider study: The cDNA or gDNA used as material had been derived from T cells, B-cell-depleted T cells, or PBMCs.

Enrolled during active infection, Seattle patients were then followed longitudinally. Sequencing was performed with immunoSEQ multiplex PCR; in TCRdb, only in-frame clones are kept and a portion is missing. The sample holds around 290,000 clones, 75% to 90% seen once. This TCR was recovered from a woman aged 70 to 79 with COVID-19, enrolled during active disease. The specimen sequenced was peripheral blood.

CDR3 nucleotides: TGTGCCAGCAGCTTAGTGTGGTCGGCGGGGGGATCCTACGAGCAGTACTTC. As protein: CASSLVWSAGGSYEQYF. The chain carries TRBV7-2 and TRBJ2-7, with 8 bases that match TRBD2. The CDR3 runs to 17 residues. Germline trimming cut 1 base from V and 1 base from J; bases unmatched to any gene: 9. CDR1 and CDR2 (germline): SGHTA, FQGNSA.